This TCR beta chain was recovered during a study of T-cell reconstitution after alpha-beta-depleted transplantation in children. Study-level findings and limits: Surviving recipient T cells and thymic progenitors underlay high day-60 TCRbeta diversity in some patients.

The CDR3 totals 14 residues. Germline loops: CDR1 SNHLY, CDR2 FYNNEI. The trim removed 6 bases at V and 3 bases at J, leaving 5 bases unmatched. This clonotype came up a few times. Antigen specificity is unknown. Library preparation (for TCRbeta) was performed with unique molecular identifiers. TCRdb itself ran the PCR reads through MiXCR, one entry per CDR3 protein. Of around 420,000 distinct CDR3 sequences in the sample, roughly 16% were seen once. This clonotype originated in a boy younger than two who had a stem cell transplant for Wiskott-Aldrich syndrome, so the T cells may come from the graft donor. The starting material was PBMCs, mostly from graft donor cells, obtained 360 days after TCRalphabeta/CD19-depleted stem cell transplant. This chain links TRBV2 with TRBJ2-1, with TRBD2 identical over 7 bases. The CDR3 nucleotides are TGTGCCAGCAGGGGGGACTACCGCTACAATGAGCAGTTCTTC. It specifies CASRGDYRYNEQFF.